Sequencing of this T cell receptor (beta chain) was carried out in a study of T cells after yellow fever vaccination. Across the study: SMART-Seq v4 Ultra Low Input prepared libraries from low-cell fractions.

This CDR3 has 14 residues. Germline V CDR1 and CDR2: SGHRS, YFSETQ. Trimming removed 7 bases at V and 2 bases at J, with 12 bases between. TCRdb passed the 5' RACE reads through MiXCR, listing each CDR3 protein once. Here the sample spans about 340,000 distinct CDR3 sequences, about 9.5% being singletons. Study outcomes and limitations: The booster response re-showed most primary clones: about 96% CD4, about 89% CD8.

This clonotype was recorded many times. The target antigen is unknown. The chain has TRBV5-1 and TRBJ2-2, with TRBD1 as a possible D gene (5 bases). This sequence originates from a man aged 18-30 years who received the YFV17D yellow fever vaccine. This material consisted of PBMCs, taken on the day of the first yellow fever vaccination. CDR3 residues: CASQPGPNTGELFF. CDR3 sequence (DNA): TGCGCCAGCCAGCCAGGGCCAAACACCGGGGAGCTGTTTTTT. Complete variable domain (other parts from reference TRBV5-1 and TRBJ2-2): KAGVTQTPRYLIKTRGQQVTLSCSPISGHRSVSWYQQTPGQGLQFLFEYFSETQRNKGNFPGRFSGRQFSNSRSEMNVSTLELGDSALYLCASQPGPNTGELFFGEGSRLTVL.